The clone carrying this T cell receptor beta chain appeared once. These data are taken from a study of blood T cell repertoires in COVID-19. Turning to the study itself: The analysed material was cDNA or gDNA that came from T cells, B-cell-depleted T cells, or PBMCs.

Recruited during active infection, patients (from Seattle) were subsequently followed longitudinally. Original analysis: How many nucleated cells were present was estimated from reference gene primer amplification. Here immunoSEQ multiplex PCR was the method, and the copy in TCRdb shows in-frame clones only, minus some. V, J and clone size derive from that table, while D and trimming were established from the DNA sequence. Of over 150,000 clones listed, more than 75% are singletons. Trimming took off 2 bases at V and 2 bases at J, with 16 bases between the two ends. The CDR3 consists of 16 residues. Germline lookup yields CDR1 GTSNPN and CDR2 SVGIG (reference sequence).

The receptor's source is a woman aged 55-70 years with COVID-19, enrolled during active disease. The chain couples TRBV30 to TRBJ1-5, with D hard to call. Sequenced input: peripheral blood. CDR3 nucleotides: TGTGCCTGGAGTACCCGGGGTGGAGGTGGCAATCAGCCCCAGCATTTT. Amino acid sequence: CAWSTRGGGGNQPQHF.